The present TCR beta chain was sequenced within a study of shared clonotypes between healthy human individuals. Study summary: Researchers drew samples from a couple of women and three men aged 18 to 49.

Here immunoSEQ multiplex PCR was the method, and the copy in TCRdb shows in-frame clones only, minus some. The sample lists nearly 500,000 clones, 70% to 80% occurring once. The germline V gene has CDR1 SGHRS and CDR2 YFSETQ. Trimming cost V 0 bases and J 7 bases, with 11 bases left between them. The CDR3 extends over 14 amino acids. The chain has TRBV5-1 and TRBJ2-1, with a possible D match to TRBD1 (5 bases). The TCR originated in a middle-aged woman in good health. Some clones in this sample may be carry-over from other donors' samples. Material: PBMCs. The CDR3 reads CASSLEGVVNEQFF. In DNA, the CDR3 is TGCGCCAGCAGCTTGGAAGGGGTTGTGAATGAGCAGTTCTTC.